These 20 T cell receptor beta chains originate from one sample sequenced in a study of blood T cell repertoires in COVID-19. The protocol was immunoSEQ multiplex PCR, while the TCRdb copy is restricted to in-frame clones and leaves out a portion. This sample carries approximately 230,000 clones, 65% to 85% of them seen once, and the ten largest clones take roughly 4.2%. Source material: peripheral blood. The receptors were gathered from a woman aged 40 to 50 with active or convalescent COVID-19.

The V gene is TRBV9, the J gene TRBJ2-3; 9 nucleotides agree with TRBD2. This CDR3 has 15 residues. Trimming took 5 bases from V and 0 from J; bases not matched to a gene: 4. CDR1 SGDLS and CDR2 YYNGEE come from the germline V gene. In nucleotides, the CDR3 is TGTGCCAGCAGACTTGGACTAGCGAGCACAGATACGCAGTATTTT. Residues: CASRLGLASTDTQYF.

As DNA, the CDR3 is TGTGCCAGCAGCTGGACTAGCGGGGGGGCAGATACGCAGTATTTT. Translated: CASSWTSGGADTQYF. The rearrangement joins TRBV11-3 to TRBJ2-3; 15 bases are shared with TRBD2. The germline V gene has CDR1 SGHNT and CDR2 YENEEA. The J segment lost 4 bases and the V segment lost 4 bases, leaving 0 bases of the junction unmatched. The CDR3 is 15 residues long.

This rearrangement joins TRBV29-1 to TRBJ2-1; D is perhaps TRBD2 (6 bases). Germline CDR1 SQVTM, CDR2 ANQGSEA. V was shortened by 7 bases and J by 0 bases, with 16 bases between the two germline ends. The CDR3 totals 15 residues. CDR3 sequence: CSGEDLARSYNEQFF. CDR3 bases: TGCAGCGGCGAGGACCTAGCGCGCTCCTACAATGAGCAGTTCTTC.

Note on this clone: The sample carries other DNA sequences with the same CDR3. The chain combines TRBV9 with TRBJ1-2, with 8 bases lining up with TRBD1. The germline V gene encodes CDR1 SGDLS and CDR2 YYNGEE. The junction had 5 bases not matched to a gene; V was cut back by 2 bases and J by 8 bases. The CDR3 contains 13 residues. The CDR3 protein is CASSVTGEGGYTF. CDR3 DNA: TGTGCCAGCAGCGTGACAGGGGAGGGCGGCTACACCTTC.

The chain combines TRBV27 with TRBJ1-6, with a tentative D call TRBD1 (6 bases). V was clipped by 4 bases and J by 5 bases, with 9 bases between them. This CDR3 spans 14 amino acids. Germline-derived CDR1 and CDR2 are MNHEY and SMNVEV (reference sequence). DNA of the CDR3: TGTGCCAGCAGTTGGGGGCGGGATAATTCACCCCTCCACTTT. Its protein product is CASSWGRDNSPLHF.

The genes are TRBV30 and TRBJ1-4, with TRBD1 as a possible D gene (6 bases). This CDR3 spans 12 amino acids. Germline values: CDR1 GTSNPN, CDR2 SVGIG (reference sequence). V was clipped by 4 bases and J by 6 bases, with 9 bases between them. CDR3 residues: CAWTGDDEKLFF. The CDR3 DNA reads TGTGCCTGGACAGGGGACGATGAAAAACTGTTTTTT.

CDR3 sequence: CASSAKGARYEQYV. The CDR3 DNA reads as TGTGCCAGCAGCGCCAAGGGAGCCCGCTACGAGCAGTACGTC. The V gene is TRBV2, the J gene TRBJ2-7; D might be TRBD2 (5 bases). Trimming pared 6 bases from V and 3 bases from J, leaving 15 bases between. Looked up from germline, CDR1 is SNHLY and CDR2 is FYNNEI. The CDR3 contains 14 residues.

The table lists this clone with a few counts. The chain joins TRBV20-1 to TRBJ1-1; D is unresolved. Germline V gene data show CDR1 as DFQATT and CDR2 as SNEGSKA (reference sequence). Trimming took 6 bases from V and 4 from J, leaving 9 bases between them. This CDR3 is built from 11 residues. DNA of the CDR3: TGCAGTGCCGGACGGGGCACTGAAGCTTTCTTT. This translates into CSAGRGTEAFF.

The chain is built from TRBV3-1 (or the pseudogene TRBV3-2) and TRBJ1-2; TRBD1 matches at 7 bases. Trimming at V came to 4 bases and at J to 2 bases, leaving 7 bases not matched to a gene. From germline, CDR1 is LGHDT and CDR2 YNNKEL (reference sequence). There are 15 residues in the CDR3. DNA of the CDR3: TGTGCCAGCAGCCTAAGGGGGACAGCAAACTATGGCTACACCTTC. It specifies CASSLRGTANYGYTF.

CDR3 in DNA: TGTGCCAGCAGCTTAATGGTTAGCGGGGGAGGCTCCTACAATGAGCAGTTCTTC. This gives the protein CASSLMVSGGGSYNEQFF. The gene calls are TRBV7-3 and TRBJ2-1, with 9 bases identical to TRBD2. The CDR3 loop spans 18 amino acids. Trimming removed 1 base from V and 0 bases from J; junction bases left unmatched: 7. The germline V gene encodes CDR1 SGHTA and CDR2 FQGTGA.

The chain recombines TRBV5-1 with TRBJ2-2; the D gene is possibly TRBD1 (5 bases). Per the germline V gene, CDR1 is SGHRS and CDR2 is YFSETQ. V was clipped by 1 base and J by 1 base, with 5 bases between them. The CDR3 sequence is 14 residues long. In DNA, the CDR3 is TGCGCCAGCAGCTTGACAGGGAACACCGGGGAGCTGTTTTTT. Translated, it gives CASSLTGNTGELFF.

V usage is TRBV3-1 (or the pseudogene TRBV3-2) and J usage is TRBJ2-1; weak D call: TRBD1 (5 bases). The CDR3 contains 15 residues. Trimming pared 5 bases from V and 4 bases from J, leaving 15 bases between. Germline V gene data show CDR1 as LGHDT and CDR2 as YNNKEL (reference sequence). CDR3 residues: CASSLGLFRYNEQFF. The CDR3 nucleotides are TGTGCCAGCAGCTTGGGGCTCTTTAGGTACAATGAGCAGTTCTTC.

The chain carries TRBV7-3 and TRBJ2-6; 7 nucleotides match TRBD2. V dropped 5 bases and J dropped 3; count of bases not matched to a gene: 7. This CDR3 is 16 amino acids long. Germline V CDR1 and CDR2: SGHTA, FQGTGA. CDR3 region: CASSPRAGDGANVLTF. Written as DNA, the CDR3 is TGTGCCAGCAGCCCCCGGGCGGGGGATGGGGCCAACGTCCTGACTTTC.

The chain uses TRBV10-3 and TRBJ1-3; no clear D gene. Trimming stripped 10 bases from V and 3 bases from J, with 10 bases between. Germline CDR1 reads ENHRY; CDR2 reads SYGVKD. CDR3 size: 12 residues. The chain's CDR3 is CATQAGGNTIYF. CDR3 nucleotide sequence: TGTGCCACCCAGGCGGGTGGAAACACCATATATTTT.

In its sample, this clone was seen a few times. The chain has TRBV19 and TRBJ1-1, with TRBD1 matching over 7 bases. From germline, CDR1 is LNHDA and CDR2 SQIVND (reference sequence). After removal of 6 bases from V and 6 bases from J, the junction contained 1 base not matched to a gene. The CDR3 is made up of 11 amino acids. The CDR3 nucleotides are TGTGCCAGTAGAGGGGGCCCTGAAGCTTTCTTT. Encoded protein: CASRGGPEAFF.

This clone was counted a few times. This chain uses TRBV5-1 with TRBJ1-1; 10 bases map to TRBD1. Trimming at V came to 4 bases and at J to 4 bases, leaving 7 bases not matched to a gene. There are 15 residues in the CDR3. The germline CDR1 and CDR2 sequences are SGHRS and YFSETQ. The CDR3 DNA follows: TGCGCCAGCAGCGGGAGGACAGGGGGACTCACTGAAGCTTTCTTT. This gives the protein CASSGRTGGLTEAFF.

The chain joins TRBV2 to TRBJ2-3; 12 bases are shared with TRBD2. The germline V gene has CDR1 SNHLY and CDR2 FYNNEI. Germline trimming cut 4 bases from V and 6 bases from J; bases unmatched to any gene: 14. The CDR3 is made up of 18 amino acids. The CDR3 spells CASSGRLAGASGGDTQYF. The CDR3 DNA reads as TGTGCCAGCAGTGGCCGACTAGCGGGGGCGTCCGGAGGGGATACGCAGTATTTT.

This clone was recorded many times. V and J are TRBV5-1 and TRBJ2-5, with TRBD2 as a possible D gene (6 bases). V lost 1 base and J lost 5, with 12 bases in between. CDR3 length: 14 residues. Germline V gene sequence: CDR1 SGHRS, CDR2 YFSETQ. In DNA form, the CDR3 reads TGCGCCAGCAGCTTGTATAGCGGTTGGGAGACCCAGTACTTC. Protein product: CASSLYSGWETQYF.

V is TRBV28 and J is TRBJ2-6, with 7 bases aligning to TRBD2. The germline CDR1 and CDR2 sequences are MDHEN and SYDVKM. The CDR3 loop spans 16 amino acids. With 6 bases clipped from V and 2 bases from J, the junction kept 7 bases outside the gene matches. In DNA, the CDR3 is TGTGCCAGCAGAATTATGGGGGGGGCTGGGGCCAACGTCCTGACTTTC. Protein sequence: CASRIMGGAGANVLTF.

The chain joins TRBV15 to TRBJ1-5; D is ambiguous. This CDR3 spans 14 amino acids. CDR1 is LNHNV and CDR2 is YYDKDF in the germline V gene (reference sequence). V dropped 5 bases and J dropped 7 bases, with 15 bases sitting between them. CDR3 residues: CATSPRWSGQPQHF. Here the CDR3 DNA reads TGTGCCACCAGCCCGCGCTGGTCGGGACAGCCCCAGCATTTT.